These T cell receptor beta chains were read from a single sample in a study of cytomegalovirus exposure and HLA in healthy donors. The protocol was immunoSEQ multiplex PCR, while the TCRdb copy is restricted to in-frame clones and leaves out a portion. The sample gives approximately 300,000 clones, roughly 87% of which show up once; roughly 1.2% is in the top ten. The source material was PBMCs. The receptors were gathered from a young woman in good health and CMV-seropositive. The CDR3 runs from the conserved cysteine through the conserved F or W. Each record gives: V gene, D gene, J gene, clone size, CDR3 protein, CDR3 DNA. A D gene is named only where the DNA matches it firmly. Only part of the rows carry a size: once, few, many, or a class if the clone is expanded.

TRBV5-4	.	TRBJ1-1	.	CASSLGTENTEAFF	TGTGCCAGCAGCTTGGGGACAGAGAACACTGAAGCTTTCTTT
TRBV6-6	TRBD1	TRBJ1-6	.	CARRGLGNSPLHF	TGTGCCAGGAGGGGGCTAGGAAATTCACCCCTCCACTTT
TRBV6-5	TRBD2	TRBJ2-3	.	CASSLSGGSTDTQYF	TGTGCCAGCAGCTTAAGCGGGGGTAGCACAGATACGCAGTATTTT
TRBV19	.	TRBJ2-7	few	CASSPGPGPLEQYF	TGTGCCAGTAGTCCGGGCCCAGGGCCTCTGGAGCAGTACTTC
TRBV27	.	TRBJ2-3	.	CASSSGTDTQYF	TGTGCCAGCAGTTCCGGCACAGATACGCAGTATTTT
TRBV7-6	.	TRBJ1-6	.	CASSSLGQGSSYNSPLHF	TGTGCCAGCAGCTCCCTCGGCCAGGGGAGCTCCTATAATTCACCCCTCCACTTT
TRBV10-3	.	TRBJ2-3	.	CATASTDTQYF	TGTGCCACAGCTTCCACAGATACGCAGTATTTT
TRBV4-3	.	TRBJ1-2	.	CASSQDESAGYTF	TGCGCCAGCAGCCAAGATGAGTCAGCTGGCTACACCTTC
TRBV15	.	TRBJ1-4	.	CATSRVGAEKLFF	TGTGCCACCAGCAGAGTGGGGGCTGAAAAACTGTTTTTT
TRBV4-3	.	TRBJ2-5	.	CASSQDRGETQYF	TGCGCCAGCAGCCAAGATCGGGGGGAGACCCAGTACTTC
TRBV19	.	TRBJ1-5	few	CASSIQGRGSSNQPQHF	TGTGCCAGTAGTATCCAGGGCAGGGGTAGTAGCAATCAGCCCCAGCATTTT
TRBV28	.	TRBJ2-7	once	CASSSPGSSYEQYF	TGTGCCAGCAGTTCCCCCGGGTCCTCCTACGAGCAGTACTTC
TRBV25-1	TRBD2	TRBJ2-3	.	CASSPGGTDTQYF	TGTGCCAGCAGTCCGGGAGGGACAGATACGCAGTATTTT
TRBV28	.	TRBJ1-4	.	CASSRQITSRKLFF	TGTGCCAGCAGTAGACAGATCACCAGCCGAAAACTGTTTTTT
TRBV28	.	TRBJ1-2	.	CASSLGVAGYGYTF	TGTGCCAGCAGTTTGGGGGTCGCAGGCTATGGCTACACCTTC
TRBV5-4	.	TRBJ2-1	few	CASSGGTANEQFF	TGTGCCAGCAGCGGGGGGACAGCTAATGAGCAGTTCTTC
TRBV7-7	.	TRBJ2-7	.	CASSRTGSYEQYF	TGTGCCAGCAGCCGCACAGGGTCCTACGAGCAGTACTTC
TRBV7-2	.	TRBJ2-1	.	CASSESYNEQFF	TGTGCCAGCAGTGAGTCCTACAATGAGCAGTTCTTC
TRBV5-5	.	TRBJ1-6	.	CASSQILGGLNSPLHF	TGTGCCAGCAGCCAAATTTTGGGGGGCCTTAATTCACCCCTCCACTTT
TRBV5-4	TRBD2	TRBJ2-1	.	CASSYHLAGSYNEQFF	TGTGCCAGCAGCTATCACCTAGCGGGCTCCTACAATGAGCAGTTCTTC
TRBV7-6	TRBD2	TRBJ2-1	.	CASSLYRRESYSEQFF	TGTGCCAGCAGCTTATATCGGCGGGAGTCCTACAGTGAGCAGTTCTTC
TRBV10-3	TRBD1	TRBJ2-7	.	CAIMDRDSLNYEQYF	TGTGCCATCATGGACCGGGACAGTCTAAACTACGAGCAGTACTTC
TRBV5-1	TRBD2	TRBJ2-3	.	CASSLARGLAGGQRTQYF	TGCGCCAGCAGCTTGGCTAGGGGACTAGCGGGGGGACAACGTACGCAGTATTTT
TRBV4-1	.	TRBJ1-5	.	CASSQGSGLISNQPQHF	TGCGCCAGCAGCCAAGGTTCAGGTCTTATAAGCAATCAGCCCCAGCATTTT
TRBV19	.	TRBJ1-5	.	CASSVYGNQPQHF	TGTGCCAGTAGTGTTTATGGCAATCAGCCCCAGCATTTT
TRBV5-1	.	TRBJ2-7	.	CASSYRDAYEQYF	TGCGCCAGCAGCTACAGGGACGCCTACGAGCAGTACTTC
TRBV10-3	TRBD1	TRBJ1-2	.	CAIAAAQGDYYGYTF	TGTGCCATCGCCGCAGCGCAGGGGGATTATTATGGCTACACCTTC
TRBV14	TRBD2	TRBJ2-7	many	CASSQDGRGWYEQYF	TGTGCCAGCAGCCAAGATGGGAGGGGCTGGTACGAGCAGTACTTC
TRBV30	.	TRBJ2-7	.	CAWREPGRGSYEQYF	TGTGCCTGGAGAGAACCAGGGAGGGGGTCCTACGAGCAGTACTTC
TRBV6-6	.	TRBJ2-7	.	CASSHGGRGDEQYF	TGTGCCAGCAGTCACGGGGGCAGGGGTGACGAGCAGTACTTC
TRBV5-1	.	TRBJ1-1	.	CASSLAASKNTEAFF	TGCGCCAGCAGCTTGGCGGCCAGTAAGAACACTGAAGCTTTCTTT
TRBV30	.	TRBJ1-2	.	CAWNLRAYGYTF	TGTGCCTGGAATTTACGGGCCTATGGCTACACCTTC
TRBV18	TRBD1	TRBJ2-2	.	CASSQRTGNTGELFF	TGTGCCAGCTCACAACGGACAGGGAACACCGGGGAGCTGTTTTTT
TRBV30	.	TRBJ1-4	.	CAWGGEKLFF	TGTGCCTGGGGGGGTGAAAAACTGTTTTTT
TRBV7-3	TRBD1	TRBJ2-1	.	CASSPDRGQGRQFF	TGTGCCAGCAGCCCTGACAGGGGGCAAGGTAGGCAGTTCTTC
TRBV6-4	.	TRBJ2-5	.	CASSPRGGGQETQYF	TGTGCCAGCAGTCCCAGGGGAGGAGGCCAAGAGACCCAGTACTTC
TRBV21-1	.	TRBJ1-5	.	CASSKGEDREKGRRNQPQHF	TGTGCCAGCAGCAAGGGGGAGGACAGGGAGAAAGGGCGGCGCAATCAGCCCCAGCATTTT
TRBV7-7	.	TRBJ2-3	once	CASSLDASRTDTQYF	TGTGCCAGCAGCTTAGATGCCTCCCGCACAGATACGCAGTATTTT
TRBV7-9	.	TRBJ1-1	.	CASSNDRTNTEAFF	TGTGCCAGCAGTAACGACAGGACGAACACTGAAGCTTTCTTT
TRBV15	.	TRBJ2-5	.	CATSRDKAGGGTQYF	TGTGCCACCAGCAGAGATAAGGCCGGAGGCGGGACCCAGTACTTC
TRBV10-3	.	TRBJ1-5	.	CAISENISNQPQHF	TGTGCCATCAGTGAAAACATTAGCAATCAGCCCCAGCATTTT
TRBV2	TRBD2	TRBJ2-7	.	CASSEAWPSGPYEQYF	TGTGCCAGCAGTGAGGCCTGGCCTAGCGGGCCCTACGAGCAGTACTTC
TRBV6-1	TRBD1	TRBJ1-2	.	CASSVRDRGNYGYTF	TGTGCCAGCAGTGTCCGGGACAGGGGTAACTATGGCTACACCTTC
TRBV7-8	.	TRBJ2-7	.	CASSYRLYEQYF	TGTGCCAGCAGCTACAGGTTATACGAGCAGTACTTC
TRBV28	.	TRBJ2-3	.	CASSGVTDTQYF	TGTGCCAGCTCTGGGGTAACAGATACGCAGTATTTT
TRBV27	.	TRBJ2-5	.	CASSFSGIQETQYF	TGTGCCAGCAGTTTTTCGGGAATCCAAGAGACCCAGTACTTC
TRBV6-5	.	TRBJ1-5	.	CASRPLGRVGQPQHF	TGTGCCAGCAGGCCTCTAGGCAGGGTCGGCCAGCCCCAGCATTTT
TRBV4-3	.	TRBJ2-3	.	CASSPRLGGRQSDTQYF	TGCGCCAGCAGCCCACGCCTCGGGGGGCGTCAATCGGATACGCAGTATTTT
TRBV19	TRBD1	TRBJ2-2	once	CASSQGRGTGELFF	TGTGCCAGTTCACAGGGGCGTGGCACCGGGGAGCTGTTTTTT
TRBV19	TRBD1	TRBJ1-5	.	CASSQTGQGNQPQHF	TGTGCCAGTAGTCAAACGGGACAGGGCAATCAGCCCCAGCATTTT
TRBV15	TRBD1	TRBJ1-1	.	CATSWRGQQAFF	TGTGCCACCAGCTGGAGGGGGCAACAAGCTTTCTTT
TRBV18	TRBD2	TRBJ2-1	.	CASSAGVSYNEQFF	TGTGCCAGCTCAGCGGGAGTTTCCTACAATGAGCAGTTCTTC
TRBV2	.	TRBJ2-7	.	CASSDMTYEQYF	TGTGCCAGCAGTGATATGACCTACGAGCAGTACTTC
TRBV30	.	TRBJ2-7	.	CAWSTDSYEQYF	TGTGCCTGGAGTACCGACAGCTACGAGCAGTACTTC
TRBV6-5	.	TRBJ1-3	.	CASRSRHSVGNTIYF	TGTGCCAGCAGATCGAGACATTCGGTGGGAAACACCATATATTTT